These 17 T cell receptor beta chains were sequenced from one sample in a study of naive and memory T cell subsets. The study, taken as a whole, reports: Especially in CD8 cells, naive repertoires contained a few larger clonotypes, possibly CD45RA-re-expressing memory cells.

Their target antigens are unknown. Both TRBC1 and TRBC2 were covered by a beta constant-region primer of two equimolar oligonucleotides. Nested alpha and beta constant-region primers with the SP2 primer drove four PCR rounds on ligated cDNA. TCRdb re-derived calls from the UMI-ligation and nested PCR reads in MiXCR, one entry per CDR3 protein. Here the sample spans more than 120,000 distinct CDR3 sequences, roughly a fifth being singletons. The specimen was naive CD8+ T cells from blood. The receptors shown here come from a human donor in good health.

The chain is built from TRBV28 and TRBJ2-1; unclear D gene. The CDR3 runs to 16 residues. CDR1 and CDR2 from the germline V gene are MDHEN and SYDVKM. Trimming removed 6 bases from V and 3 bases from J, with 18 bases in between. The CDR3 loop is CASSSIRTEHYNEQFF. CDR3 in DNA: TGTGCCAGCAGCTCCATCAGGACCGAGCACTACAATGAGCAGTTCTTC. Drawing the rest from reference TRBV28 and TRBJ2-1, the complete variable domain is DVKVTQSSRYLVKRTGEKVFLECVQDMDHENMFWYRQDPGLGLRLIYFSYDVKMKEKGDIPEGYSVSREKKERFSLILESASTNQTSMYLCASSSIRTEHYNEQFFGPGTRLTVL.

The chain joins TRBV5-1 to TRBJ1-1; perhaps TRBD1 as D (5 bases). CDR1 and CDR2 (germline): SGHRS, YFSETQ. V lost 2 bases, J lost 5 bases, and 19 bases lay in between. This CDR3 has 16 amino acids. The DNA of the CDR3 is TGCGCCAGCAGCTTCCGGGACGCTCCCGGAGGGACTGAAGCTTTCTTT. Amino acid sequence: CASSFRDAPGGTEAFF.

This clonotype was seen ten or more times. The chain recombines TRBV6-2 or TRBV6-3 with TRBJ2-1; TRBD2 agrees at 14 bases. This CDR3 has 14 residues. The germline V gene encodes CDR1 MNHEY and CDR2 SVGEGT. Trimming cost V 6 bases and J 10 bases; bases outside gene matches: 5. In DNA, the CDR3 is TGTGCCAGCAGCTTAGGACTAGCGGGAGGAGAGCAGTTCTTC. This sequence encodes CASSLGLAGGEQFF.

CDR3 sequence (DNA): TGTGGGGTGACTAGCGGGAGGTACGAGCAGTACTTC. Its translation is CGVTSGRYEQYF. The rearrangement joins TRBV7-2 to TRBJ2-7, with 13 bases identical to TRBD2. CDR3 size: 12 residues. Looked up from germline, CDR1 is SGHTA and CDR2 is FQGNSA.

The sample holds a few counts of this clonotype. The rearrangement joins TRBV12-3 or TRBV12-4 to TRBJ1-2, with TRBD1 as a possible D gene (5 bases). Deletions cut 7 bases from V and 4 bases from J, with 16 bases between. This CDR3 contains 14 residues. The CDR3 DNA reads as TGTGCCAGCACTTCCGTGGGGGTCATCTATGGCTACACCTTC. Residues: CASTSVGVIYGYTF.

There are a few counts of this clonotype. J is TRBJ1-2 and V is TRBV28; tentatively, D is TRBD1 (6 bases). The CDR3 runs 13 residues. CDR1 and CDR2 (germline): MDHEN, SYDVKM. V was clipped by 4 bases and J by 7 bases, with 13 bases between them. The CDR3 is CASSSGGGSGYTF. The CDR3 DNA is TGTGCCAGCAGTTCCGGGGGGGGCAGTGGCTACACCTTC.

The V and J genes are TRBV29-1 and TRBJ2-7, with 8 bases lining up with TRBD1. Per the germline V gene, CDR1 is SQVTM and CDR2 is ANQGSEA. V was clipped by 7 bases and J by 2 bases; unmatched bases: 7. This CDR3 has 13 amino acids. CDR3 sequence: CSDTRDRPYEQYF. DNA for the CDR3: TGCAGCGACACCCGGGACAGGCCCTACGAGCAGTACTTC.

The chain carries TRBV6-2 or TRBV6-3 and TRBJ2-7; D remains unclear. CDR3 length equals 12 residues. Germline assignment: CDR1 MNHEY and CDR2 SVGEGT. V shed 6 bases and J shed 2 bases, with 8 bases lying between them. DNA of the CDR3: TGTGCCAGCAGAAAGTCCGCCTACGAGCAGTACTTC. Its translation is CASRKSAYEQYF.

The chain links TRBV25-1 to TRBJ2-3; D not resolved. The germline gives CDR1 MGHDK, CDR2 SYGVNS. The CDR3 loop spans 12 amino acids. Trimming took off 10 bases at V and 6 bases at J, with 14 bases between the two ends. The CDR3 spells CATSEAGDTQYF. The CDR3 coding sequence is TGTGCCACCTCTGAAGCAGGCGATACGCAGTATTTT.

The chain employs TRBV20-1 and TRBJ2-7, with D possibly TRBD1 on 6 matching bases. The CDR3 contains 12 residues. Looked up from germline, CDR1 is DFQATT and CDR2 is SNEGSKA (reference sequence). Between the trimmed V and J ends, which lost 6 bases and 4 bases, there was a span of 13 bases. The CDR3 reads CSARGRTYEQYF. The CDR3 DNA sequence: TGCAGTGCCAGGGGCAGAACATACGAGCAGTACTTC.

The CDR3, as DNA: TGTGCCTGGAATCAAGGAGGGAACACCGGGGAGCTGTTTTTT. Protein: CAWNQGGNTGELFF. This chain connects TRBV30 to TRBJ2-2; D is perhaps TRBD2 (5 bases). Per germline, CDR1 GTSNPN and CDR2 SVGIG (reference sequence). V shed 4 bases and J shed 1 base, with 10 bases lying between them. CDR3 size: 14 residues.

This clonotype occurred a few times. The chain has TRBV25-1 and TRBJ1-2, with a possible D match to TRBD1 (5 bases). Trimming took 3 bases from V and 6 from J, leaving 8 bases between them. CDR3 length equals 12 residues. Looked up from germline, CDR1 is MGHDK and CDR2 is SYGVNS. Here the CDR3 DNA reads TGTGCCAGCAGTGAGGGGGAAGATGGCTACACCTTC. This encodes CASSEGEDGYTF.

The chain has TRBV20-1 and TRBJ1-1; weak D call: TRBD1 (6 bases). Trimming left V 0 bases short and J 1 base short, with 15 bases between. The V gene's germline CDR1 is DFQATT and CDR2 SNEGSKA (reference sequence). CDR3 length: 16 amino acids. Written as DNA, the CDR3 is TGCAGTGCTAGAGACCCGGCGGAGGGGGAGAACACTGAAGCTTTCTTT. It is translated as CSARDPAEGENTEAFF.

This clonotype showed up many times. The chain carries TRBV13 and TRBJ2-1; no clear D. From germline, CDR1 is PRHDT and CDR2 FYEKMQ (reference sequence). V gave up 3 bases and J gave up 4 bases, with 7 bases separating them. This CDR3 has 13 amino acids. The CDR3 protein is CASSFSGYNEQFF. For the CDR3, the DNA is TGTGCCAGCAGCTTCTCCGGGTACAATGAGCAGTTCTTC.

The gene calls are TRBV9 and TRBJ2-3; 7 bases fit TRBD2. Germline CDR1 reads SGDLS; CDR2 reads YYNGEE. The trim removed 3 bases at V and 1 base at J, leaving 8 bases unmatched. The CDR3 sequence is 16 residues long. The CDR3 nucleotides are TGTGCCAGCAGCGGCCCGTGGGGGGGTGGCACAGATACGCAGTATTTT. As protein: CASSGPWGGGTDTQYF.

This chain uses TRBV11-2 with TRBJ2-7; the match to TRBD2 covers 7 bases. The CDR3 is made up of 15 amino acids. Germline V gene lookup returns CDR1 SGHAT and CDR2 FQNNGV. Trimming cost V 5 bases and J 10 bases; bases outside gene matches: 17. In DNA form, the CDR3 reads TGTGCCAGCAGCCCGCCCTGGGAGGGAGACGTTGGACAGTACTTC. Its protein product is CASSPPWEGDVGQYF.

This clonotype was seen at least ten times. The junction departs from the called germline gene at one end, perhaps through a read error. CDR3: CASSLAAAYEQYF. The CDR3 DNA is TGTGCCAGCAGTTTGGCAGCAGCCTACGAGCAGTACTTC. The chain couples TRBV5-1 to TRBJ2-7; D call uncertain. This CDR3 comprises 13 residues. Germline V lookup: CDR1 SGHRS, CDR2 YFSETQ.